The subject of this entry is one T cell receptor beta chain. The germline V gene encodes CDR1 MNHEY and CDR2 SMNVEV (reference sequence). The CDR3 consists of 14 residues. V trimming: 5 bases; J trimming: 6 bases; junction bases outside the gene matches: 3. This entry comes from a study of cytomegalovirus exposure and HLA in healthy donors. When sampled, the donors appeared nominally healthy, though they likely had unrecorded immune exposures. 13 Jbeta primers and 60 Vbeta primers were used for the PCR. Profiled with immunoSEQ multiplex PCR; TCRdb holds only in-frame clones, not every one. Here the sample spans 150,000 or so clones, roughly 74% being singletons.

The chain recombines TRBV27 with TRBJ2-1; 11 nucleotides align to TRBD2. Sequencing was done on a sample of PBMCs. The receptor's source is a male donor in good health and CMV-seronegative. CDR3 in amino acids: CASSLGTSGNEQFF. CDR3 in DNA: TGTGCCAGCAGTCTAGGGACTAGCGGCAATGAGCAGTTCTTC.